A selection of T cell receptor beta chains follows, all from one sample in a study of a mutant IDH1 vaccine in newly diagnosed glioma. Assay: immunoSEQ multiplex PCR; the TCRdb copy retains only in-frame clones and omits some. The sample shows about 51,000 clones, 70% to 80% of them seen only once. The source material was PBMCs, sampled from a glioma patient treated with radiotherapy, temozolomide or both. The receptors were sampled from a woman aged 40 to 55 with glioma. Both conserved end residues are part of each CDR3. Each record gives: CDR3 DNA, CDR3 protein, J gene, D gene, V gene, clone size. A D gene is named only where the DNA matches it firmly. A clone size is listed for some rows: how often the clone was seen (once, few, many), or a class if it is expanded.

DNA: TGTGCCAGCAGTTTCCGACAGGGGGCGGTAGGTGGCTACACCTTC; CDR3: CASSFRQGAVGGYTF; J: TRBJ1-2; D: TRBD1; V: TRBV27; size: .
DNA: TGCAGTGCTGCTGGACAGGGAGTAGCTTTCTTT; CDR3: CSAAGQGVAFF; J: TRBJ1-1; D: TRBD1; V: TRBV20-1; size: few
DNA: TGTGCCAGCAGCTTAGAGGCCAGGGGGAGGCTCATCTATGGCTACACCTTC; CDR3: CASSLEARGRLIYGYTF; J: TRBJ1-2; D: TRBD1; V: TRBV7-2; size: .
DNA: TGTGCCAGCAGCGTTCTCATGGGACCTCGAGTTGGCTACACCTTC; CDR3: CASSVLMGPRVGYTF; J: TRBJ1-2; D: .; V: TRBV27; size: .
DNA: TGTGCCAGCAGTTTACAGGGGGCGCGATATGGCTACACCTTC; CDR3: CASSLQGARYGYTF; J: TRBJ1-2; D: TRBD1; V: TRBV27; size: .
DNA: TGTGCCAGCAGCTTGGCCTCCCGGGGAGTGATGAACACTGAAGCTTTCTTT; CDR3: CASSLASRGVMNTEAFF; J: TRBJ1-1; D: .; V: TRBV5-6; size: .
DNA: TGCGCCAGCAGCGTCCTAGCGGGGTTTACCAATGAGCAGTTCTTC; CDR3: CASSVLAGFTNEQFF; J: TRBJ2-1; D: TRBD2; V: TRBV4-1; size: .
DNA: TGCAGCGTTGAGGGGACAGGAGAGACCCAGTACTTC; CDR3: CSVEGTGETQYF; J: TRBJ2-5; D: TRBD1; V: TRBV29-1; size: .
DNA: TGTGCCAGCAGTGAACGGGGGTACACGAACACTGAAGCTTTCTTT; CDR3: CASSERGYTNTEAFF; J: TRBJ1-1; D: .; V: TRBV2; size: .
DNA: TGTGCCAGCAGCTTACAGGTGAACACTGAAGCTTTCTTT; CDR3: CASSLQVNTEAFF; J: TRBJ1-1; D: .; V: TRBV2; size: .
DNA: TGTGCCAGCAGACGAACCACAGATACGCAGTATTTT; CDR3: CASRRTTDTQYF; J: TRBJ2-3; D: .; V: TRBV6-6; size: .
DNA: TGTGCCAGCAGCTTGATCGAGACCGGGGAGCTGTTTTTT; CDR3: CASSLIETGELFF; J: TRBJ2-2; D: .; V: TRBV11-2; size: .
DNA: TGTGCTAGTGGTGACCCCCGTGGGGCGGGGGGGCCCTACGAGCAGTACTTC; CDR3: CASGDPRGAGGPYEQYF; J: TRBJ2-7; D: TRBD2; V: TRBV12-5; size: .
DNA: TGTGCCACCAGCAGAGCCCCGGGACAGTTTTACGAGCAGTACTTC; CDR3: CATSRAPGQFYEQYF; J: TRBJ2-7; D: TRBD1; V: TRBV15; size: .
DNA: TGTGCCAGCAGAATCGTTGGACAGGCCTACGAGCAGTACTTC; CDR3: CASRIVGQAYEQYF; J: TRBJ2-7; D: TRBD1; V: TRBV27; size: .
DNA: TGTGCCAGCAGTGGGGGACTAGCGGGGCTCACAGATACGCAGTATTTT; CDR3: CASSGGLAGLTDTQYF; J: TRBJ2-3; D: TRBD2; V: TRBV25-1; size: once
DNA: TGTGCCTGGAGTTCCCAGGCCAGGATGAACACTGAAGCTTTCTTT; CDR3: CAWSSQARMNTEAFF; J: TRBJ1-1; D: .; V: TRBV30; size: .
DNA: TGCAGCGCCGATAGACAGACCACGACCAGGGGAACTGAAGCTTTCTTT; CDR3: CSADRQTTTRGTEAFF; J: TRBJ1-1; D: .; V: TRBV29-1; size: .
DNA: TGTGCCAGCAGTTTCCGACAGGGAGGATTGTACGAGCAGTACTTC; CDR3: CASSFRQGGLYEQYF; J: TRBJ2-7; D: .; V: TRBV27; size: .
DNA: TGTGCCAGTAGTATAGATAACGCAGATACGCAGTATTTT; CDR3: CASSIDNADTQYF; J: TRBJ2-3; D: .; V: TRBV19; size: few
DNA: TGTGCCAGCAGCTTAGGGGTGGGTGATGCCTCTGGAAACACCATATATTTT; CDR3: CASSLGVGDASGNTIYF; J: TRBJ1-3; D: .; V: TRBV7-9; size: .
DNA: TGTGCCAGCGTGAGGGGAGGGGCCCCCTACGAGCAGTACTTC; CDR3: CASVRGGAPYEQYF; J: TRBJ2-7; D: TRBD2; V: TRBV2; size: few
DNA: TGTGCCAGCAGCAGGGGAATCCAAGAGACCCAGTACTTC; CDR3: CASSRGIQETQYF; J: TRBJ2-5; D: .; V: TRBV7-2; size: .
DNA: TGTGCCAGCAGCCCGACCGTCCGCTATGGCTACACCTTC; CDR3: CASSPTVRYGYTF; J: TRBJ1-2; D: .; V: TRBV7-9; size: .
DNA: TGTGCCAGCAGTTATGAGTCCTACGAGCAGTACTTC; CDR3: CASSYESYEQYF; J: TRBJ2-7; D: .; V: TRBV6-6; size: .
DNA: TGTGCCAGCAGTGAAGCGAAAGGCAGGGGAAATACCTACGAGCAGTACTTC; CDR3: CASSEAKGRGNTYEQYF; J: TRBJ2-7; D: .; V: TRBV6-1; size: .
DNA: TGTGCCAGCAGTCTTCTCGGGACAGCCTCCTCTGGCTACACCTTC; CDR3: CASSLLGTASSGYTF; J: TRBJ1-2; D: TRBD1; V: TRBV6-5; size: .
DNA: TGTGCCAGCAGCGAAGAGGCAGGGGGAGGAAACACCATATATTTT; CDR3: CASSEEAGGGNTIYF; J: TRBJ1-3; D: TRBD1; V: TRBV2; size: once
DNA: TGTGCCAGCATCAACGAGGGGGATGGCTACACCTTC; CDR3: CASINEGDGYTF; J: TRBJ1-2; D: .; V: TRBV7-9; size: few
DNA: TGCAGCGTTGAAGATGGACCAGGGAGCAATCAGCCCCAGCATTTT; CDR3: CSVEDGPGSNQPQHF; J: TRBJ1-5; D: .; V: TRBV29-1; size: .
DNA: TGTGCCAGCAGCTTGGTTGCCTACTACACCTTC; CDR3: CASSLVAYYTF; J: TRBJ1-2; D: .; V: TRBV5-6; size: once
DNA: TGTGCCAGCAGTAACAGGGTTAATGAAAAACTGTTTTTT; CDR3: CASSNRVNEKLFF; J: TRBJ1-4; D: .; V: TRBV25-1; size: .
DNA: TGTGCCAGCAGCCGGGGGACTAGCGGGGGATCAGATACGCAGTATTTT; CDR3: CASSRGTSGGSDTQYF; J: TRBJ2-3; D: TRBD2; V: TRBV11-3; size: .
DNA: TGTGCCAGCAGCTTAAGGCTAGCGGGTAAAAATGAGCAGTTCTTC; CDR3: CASSLRLAGKNEQFF; J: TRBJ2-1; D: TRBD2; V: TRBV13; size: .
DNA: TGTGCCAGCTCACCCAACCGGGTTTGGGATTCACCCCTCCACTTT; CDR3: CASSPNRVWDSPLHF; J: TRBJ1-6; D: .; V: TRBV18; size: .
DNA: TGCAGCGTTACCTTAGGGAGCACTAATGAAAAACTGTTTTTT; CDR3: CSVTLGSTNEKLFF; J: TRBJ1-4; D: .; V: TRBV29-1; size: .
DNA: TGTGCCAGCAGCTTAGGAGCCGTGAACACTGAAGCTTTCTTT; CDR3: CASSLGAVNTEAFF; J: TRBJ1-1; D: .; V: TRBV7-9; size: .
DNA: TGTGCCACCAGCAGATTGACCAATTCAAATCAGCCCCAGCATTTT; CDR3: CATSRLTNSNQPQHF; J: TRBJ1-5; D: .; V: TRBV15; size: .
DNA: TGCGCCAGCAGCCGCAAAGCGGGGGGGCCTAACGAGCAGTACTTC; CDR3: CASSRKAGGPNEQYF; J: TRBJ2-7; D: TRBD2; V: TRBV5-1; size: .
DNA: TGTGCCTGGAGTGTACCTGACAGGATTTCGAATGAAAAACTGTTTTTT; CDR3: CAWSVPDRISNEKLFF; J: TRBJ1-4; D: .; V: TRBV30; size: .
DNA: TGTGCCAGCAGTGAAGGCAGGGTTAACAATTCACCCCTCCACTTT; CDR3: CASSEGRVNNSPLHF; J: TRBJ1-6; D: .; V: TRBV2; size: few
DNA: TGTGCCAGCAGCCTCGGACAGCCCGGGACCGAGCAGTACTTC; CDR3: CASSLGQPGTEQYF; J: TRBJ2-7; D: .; V: TRBV13; size: .
DNA: TGCGCCAGCAGGCCTTCGGGACAGGGGGGAGAAAAAGATACGCAGTATTTT; CDR3: CASRPSGQGGEKDTQYF; J: TRBJ2-3; D: TRBD1; V: TRBV5-1; size: .